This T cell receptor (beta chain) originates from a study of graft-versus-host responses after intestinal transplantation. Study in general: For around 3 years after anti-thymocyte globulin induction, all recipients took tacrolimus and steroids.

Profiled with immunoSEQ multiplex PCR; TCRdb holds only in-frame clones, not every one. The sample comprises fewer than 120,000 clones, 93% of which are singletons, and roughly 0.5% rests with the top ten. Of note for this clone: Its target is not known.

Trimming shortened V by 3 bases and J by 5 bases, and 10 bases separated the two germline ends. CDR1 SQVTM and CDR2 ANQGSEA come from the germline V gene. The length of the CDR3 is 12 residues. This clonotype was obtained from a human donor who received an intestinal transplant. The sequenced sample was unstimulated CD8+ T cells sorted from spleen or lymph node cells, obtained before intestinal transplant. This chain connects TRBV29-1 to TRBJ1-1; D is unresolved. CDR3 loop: CSVEIWGTEAFF. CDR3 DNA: TGCAGCGTTGAGATCTGGGGAACTGAAGCTTTCTTT. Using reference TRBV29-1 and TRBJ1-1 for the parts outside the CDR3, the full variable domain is SAVISQKPSRDICQRGTSLTIQCQVDSQVTMMFWYRQQPGQSLTLIATANQGSEATYESGFVIDKFPISRPNLTFSTLTVSNMSPEDSSIYLCSVEIWGTEAFFGQGTRLTVV.